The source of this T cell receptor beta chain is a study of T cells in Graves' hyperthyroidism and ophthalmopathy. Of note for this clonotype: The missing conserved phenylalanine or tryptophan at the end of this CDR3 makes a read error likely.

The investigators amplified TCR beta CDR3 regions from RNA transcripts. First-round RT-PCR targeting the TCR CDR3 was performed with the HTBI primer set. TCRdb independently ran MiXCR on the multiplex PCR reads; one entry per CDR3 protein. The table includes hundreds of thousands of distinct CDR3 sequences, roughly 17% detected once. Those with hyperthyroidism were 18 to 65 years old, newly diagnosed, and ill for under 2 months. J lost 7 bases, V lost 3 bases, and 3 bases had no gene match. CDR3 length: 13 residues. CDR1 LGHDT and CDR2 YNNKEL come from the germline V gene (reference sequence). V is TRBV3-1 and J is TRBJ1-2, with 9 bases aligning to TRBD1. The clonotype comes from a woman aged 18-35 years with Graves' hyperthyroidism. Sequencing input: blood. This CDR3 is CASSQRGQGGYTL. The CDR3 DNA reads TGTGCCAGCAGCCAGAGGGGACAGGGTGGCTACACCCTC.